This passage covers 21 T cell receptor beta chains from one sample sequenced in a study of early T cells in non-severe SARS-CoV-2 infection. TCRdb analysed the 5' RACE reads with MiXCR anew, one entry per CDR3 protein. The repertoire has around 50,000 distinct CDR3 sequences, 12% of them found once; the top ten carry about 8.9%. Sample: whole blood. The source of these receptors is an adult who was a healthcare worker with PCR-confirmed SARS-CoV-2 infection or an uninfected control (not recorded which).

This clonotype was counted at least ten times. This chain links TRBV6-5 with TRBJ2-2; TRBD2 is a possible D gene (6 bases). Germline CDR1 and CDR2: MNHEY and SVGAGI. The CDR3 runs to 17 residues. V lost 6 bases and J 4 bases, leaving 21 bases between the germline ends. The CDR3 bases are TGTGCCAGCAGCCGTACGCCCGTGGAGGGCAGCACCGGGGAGCTGTTTTTT. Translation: CASSRTPVEGSTGELFF.

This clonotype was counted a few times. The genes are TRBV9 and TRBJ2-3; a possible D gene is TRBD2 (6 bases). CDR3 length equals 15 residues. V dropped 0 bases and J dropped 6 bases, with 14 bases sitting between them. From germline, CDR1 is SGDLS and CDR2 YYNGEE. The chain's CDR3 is CASSVVTRAADTQYF. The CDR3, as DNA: TGTGCCAGCAGCGTAGTGACTAGGGCTGCGGATACGCAGTATTTT.

The CDR3 region is CASSSRDPQGTQYF. The CDR3 DNA follows: TGTGCCAGCAGCTCCAGGGACCCCCAGGGTACGCAGTATTTT. This chain links TRBV9 with TRBJ2-3; perhaps D is TRBD1 or TRBD2 (5 bases each). V was trimmed by 4 bases and J by 8 bases, leaving 17 bases between them. Germline V gene lookup returns CDR1 SGDLS and CDR2 YYNGEE. The CDR3 is 14 residues long.

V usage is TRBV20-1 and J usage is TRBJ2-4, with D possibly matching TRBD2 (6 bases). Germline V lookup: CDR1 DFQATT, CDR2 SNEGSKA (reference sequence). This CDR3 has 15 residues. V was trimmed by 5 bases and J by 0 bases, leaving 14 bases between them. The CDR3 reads CSAVSPGLAKNIQYF. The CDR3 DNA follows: TGCAGTGCTGTAAGCCCGGGACTAGCCAAAAACATTCAGTACTTC.

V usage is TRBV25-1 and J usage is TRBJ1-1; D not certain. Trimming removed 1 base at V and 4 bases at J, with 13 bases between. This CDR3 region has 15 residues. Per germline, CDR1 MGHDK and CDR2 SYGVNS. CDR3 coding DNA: TGTGCCAGCAGTGAATTCGGGCTCCCGGGCACTGAAGCTTTCTTT. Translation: CASSEFGLPGTEAFF.

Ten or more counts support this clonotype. Here the CDR3 reads CASSLYATGELFF. CDR3 coding DNA: TGTGCCAGCAGCTTATACGCTACCGGGGAGCTGTTTTTT. This chain links TRBV11-3 with TRBJ2-2; no firm D call. The germline gives CDR1 SGHNT, CDR2 YENEEA. The CDR3 has 13 amino acids. V lost 2 bases to trimming and J lost 5 bases, with 6 bases between them.

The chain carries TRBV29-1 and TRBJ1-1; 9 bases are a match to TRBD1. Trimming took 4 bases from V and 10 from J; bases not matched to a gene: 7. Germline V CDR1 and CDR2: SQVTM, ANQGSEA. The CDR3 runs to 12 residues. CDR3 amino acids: CSVVPGQGTAFF. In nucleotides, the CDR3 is TGCAGCGTTGTCCCGGGACAGGGTACAGCTTTCTTT.

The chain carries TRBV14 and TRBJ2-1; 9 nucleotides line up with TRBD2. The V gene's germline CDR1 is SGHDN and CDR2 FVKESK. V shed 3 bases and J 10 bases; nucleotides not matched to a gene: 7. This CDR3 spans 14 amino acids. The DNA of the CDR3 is TGTGCCAGCAGCCAGGCGGGGGGGTACATGGAGCAGTTCTTC. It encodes CASSQAGGYMEQFF.

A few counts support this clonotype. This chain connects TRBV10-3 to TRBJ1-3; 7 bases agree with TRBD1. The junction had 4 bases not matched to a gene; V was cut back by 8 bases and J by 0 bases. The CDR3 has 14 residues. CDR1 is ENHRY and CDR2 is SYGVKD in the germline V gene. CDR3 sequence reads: CAIQGGASGNTIYF. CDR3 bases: TGTGCCATCCAAGGGGGCGCCTCTGGAAACACCATATATTTT.

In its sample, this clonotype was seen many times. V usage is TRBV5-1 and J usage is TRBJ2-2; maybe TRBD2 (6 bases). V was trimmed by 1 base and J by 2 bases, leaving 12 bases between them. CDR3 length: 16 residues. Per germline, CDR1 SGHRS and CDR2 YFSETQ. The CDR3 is CASSLSGRQNTGELFF. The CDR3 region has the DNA TGCGCCAGCAGCTTGAGCGGGCGCCAAAACACCGGGGAGCTGTTTTTT.

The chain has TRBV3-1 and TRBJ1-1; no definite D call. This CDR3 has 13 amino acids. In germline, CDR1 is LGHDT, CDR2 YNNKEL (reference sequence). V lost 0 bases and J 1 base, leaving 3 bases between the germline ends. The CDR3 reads CASSQDTNTEAFF. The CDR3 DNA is TGTGCCAGCAGCCAAGATACGAACACTGAAGCTTTCTTT. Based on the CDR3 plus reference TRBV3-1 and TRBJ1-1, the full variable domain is DTAVSQTPKYLVTQMGNDKSIKCEQNLGHDTMYWYKQDSKKFLKIMFSYNNKELIINETVPNRFSPKSPDKAHLNLHINSLELGDSAVYFCASSQDTNTEAFFGQGTRLTVV.

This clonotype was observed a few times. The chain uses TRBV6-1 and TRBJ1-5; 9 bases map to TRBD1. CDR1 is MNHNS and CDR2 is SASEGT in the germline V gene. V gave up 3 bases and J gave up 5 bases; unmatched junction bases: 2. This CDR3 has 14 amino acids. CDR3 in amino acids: CASSDHRGHQPQHF. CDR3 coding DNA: TGTGCCAGCAGTGATCACAGGGGGCATCAGCCCCAGCATTTT.

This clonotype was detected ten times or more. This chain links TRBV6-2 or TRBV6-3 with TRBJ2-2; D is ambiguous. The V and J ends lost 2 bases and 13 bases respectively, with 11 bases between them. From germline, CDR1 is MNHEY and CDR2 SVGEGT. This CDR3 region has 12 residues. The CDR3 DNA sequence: TGTGCCAGCAGTTACATAGCCCATCGGCTGTTTTTT. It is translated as CASSYIAHRLFF.

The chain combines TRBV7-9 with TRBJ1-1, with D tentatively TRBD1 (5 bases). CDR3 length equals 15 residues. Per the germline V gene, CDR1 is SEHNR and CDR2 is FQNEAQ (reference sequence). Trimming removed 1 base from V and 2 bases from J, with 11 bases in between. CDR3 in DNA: TGTGCCAGCAGCTTAGGTGGGGCGGGAAACACTGAAGCTTTCTTT. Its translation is CASSLGGAGNTEAFF.

In DNA form, the CDR3 reads TGTGCTAGTGGTTCGGGACAGGGTCAGCCCCAGCATTTT. Translation gives CASGSGQGQPQHF. The gene calls are TRBV12-5 and TRBJ1-5; 9 bases agree with TRBD1. J gave up 6 bases and V 4 bases, and 1 base lay outside the gene matches. The CDR3 runs 13 residues. Looked up from germline, CDR1 is LGHNT and CDR2 is FRNRAP.

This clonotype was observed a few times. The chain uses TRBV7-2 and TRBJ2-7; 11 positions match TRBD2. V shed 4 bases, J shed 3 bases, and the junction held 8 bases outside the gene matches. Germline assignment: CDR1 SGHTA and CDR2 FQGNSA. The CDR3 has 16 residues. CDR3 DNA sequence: TGTGCCAGCAGCTCCCCCTCTAGCGGGAGGCGCTACGAGCAGTACTTC. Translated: CASSSPSSGRRYEQYF.

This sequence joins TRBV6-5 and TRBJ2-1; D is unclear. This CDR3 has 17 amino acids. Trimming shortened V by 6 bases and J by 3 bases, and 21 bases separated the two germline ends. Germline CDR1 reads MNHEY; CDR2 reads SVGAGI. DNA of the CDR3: TGTGCCAGCAGACCCCTTGTTCTTCCATACTTCTACAATGAGCAGTTCTTC. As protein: CASRPLVLPYFYNEQFF.

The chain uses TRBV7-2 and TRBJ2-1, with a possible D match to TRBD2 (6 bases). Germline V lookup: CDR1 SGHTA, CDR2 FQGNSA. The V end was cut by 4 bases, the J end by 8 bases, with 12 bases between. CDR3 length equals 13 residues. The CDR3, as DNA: TGTGCCAGCAGCTCCGGGACTCCGGATGAGCAGTTCTTC. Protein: CASSSGTPDEQFF.

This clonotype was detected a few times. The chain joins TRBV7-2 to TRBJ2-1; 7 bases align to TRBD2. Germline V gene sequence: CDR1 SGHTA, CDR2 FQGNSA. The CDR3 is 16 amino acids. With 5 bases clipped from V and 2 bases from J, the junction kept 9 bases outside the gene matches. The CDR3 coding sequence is TGTGCCAGCAGCGTTAGAAGGGGAGGGGCCTACAATGAGCAGTTCTTC. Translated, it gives CASSVRRGGAYNEQFF.

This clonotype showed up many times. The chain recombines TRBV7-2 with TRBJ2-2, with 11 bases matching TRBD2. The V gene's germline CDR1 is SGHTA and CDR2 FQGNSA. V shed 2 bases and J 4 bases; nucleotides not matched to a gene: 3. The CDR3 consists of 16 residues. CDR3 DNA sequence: TGTGCCAGCAGCTTATGGGGGACTAGCGGCACCGGGGAGCTGTTTTTT. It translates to CASSLWGTSGTGELFF. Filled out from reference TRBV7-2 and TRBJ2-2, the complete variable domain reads GAGVSQSPSNKVTEKGKDVELRCDPISGHTALYWYRQSLGQGLEFLIYFQGNSAPDKSGLPSDRFSAERTGGSVSTLTIQRTQQEDSAVYLCASSLWGTSGTGELFFGEGSRLTVL.

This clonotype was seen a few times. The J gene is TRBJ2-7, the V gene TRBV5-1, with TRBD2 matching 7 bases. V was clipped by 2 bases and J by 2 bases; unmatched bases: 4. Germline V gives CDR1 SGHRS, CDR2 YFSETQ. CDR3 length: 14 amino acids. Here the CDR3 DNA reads TGCGCCAGCAGCTTTTGGGAGGGGCCCTACGAGCAGTACTTC. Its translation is CASSFWEGPYEQYF.